These 4 T cell receptor beta chains came from one sample sequenced in a study of naive and memory T cell subsets. Both TRBC1 and TRBC2 were covered by a beta constant-region primer of two equimolar oligonucleotides. Nested alpha and beta constant-region primers with the SP2 primer drove four PCR rounds on ligated cDNA. TCRdb re-derived calls from the UMI-ligation and nested PCR reads in MiXCR, one entry per CDR3 protein. The table has approximately 80,000 distinct CDR3 sequences, around 9% seen once. The sequenced sample was naive CD8+ T cells from blood. The receptors shown here come from a human donor in good health.

This clonotype was detected ten times or more. The CDR3 sequence is CASSLEGTSLYNEQFF. DNA for the CDR3: TGTGCCAGCAGTTTAGAAGGGACTAGCCTATACAATGAGCAGTTCTTC. This chain uses TRBV12-3 or TRBV12-4 with TRBJ2-1; TRBD2 matches 9 bases. CDR3 length: 16 residues. J was trimmed by 4 bases and V by 1 base; bases with no gene match: 5.

This clonotype was picked up a small number of times. V and J are TRBV20-1 and TRBJ1-1; TRBD1 matches at 8 bases. Germline loops: CDR1 DFQATT, CDR2 SNEGSKA (reference sequence). This CDR3 has 17 residues. V trimming: 3 bases; J trimming: 3 bases; junction bases outside the gene matches: 15. Written as DNA, the CDR3 is TGCAGTGCTAGCGGTCTACAGGGGGGGAATAGGGACACTGAAGCTTTCTTT. It codes for CSASGLQGGNRDTEAFF.

This CDR3 is CASSSSGTGNNEQFF. The CDR3 coding sequence is TGTGCCAGCAGCTCCTCCGGGACGGGGAACAATGAGCAGTTCTTC. The chain joins TRBV5-4 to TRBJ2-1; D could derive from TRBD1 or TRBD2 (5 bases each). In germline, CDR1 is SGHNT, CDR2 YYREEE (reference sequence). This CDR3 has 15 residues. Trimming took off 3 bases at V and 5 bases at J, with 15 bases between the two ends.

This clonotype was seen only a few times. The V call is TRBV13, the J call TRBJ1-2, with D maybe TRBD1 (5 bases). Per germline, CDR1 PRHDT and CDR2 FYEKMQ (reference sequence). Trimming stripped 5 bases from V and 4 bases from J, with 20 bases between. The CDR3 length is 16 residues. The CDR3: CASSALTAAGGYGYTF. The CDR3 DNA is TGTGCCAGCAGCGCGCTAACAGCGGCCGGGGGCTATGGCTACACCTTC.